The 31 T cell receptor beta chains in this list originate from one sample, sequenced in a study of shared clonotypes between healthy human individuals. CD45RO-negative CD8 cells positively selected for CCR7 made up the naive population, which excluded terminally differentiated effector memory CD45RA+ cells. TCRdb's copy holds only in-frame clones and misses some; the assay was immunoSEQ multiplex PCR. The sample shows around 2,000,000 clones, more than 85% of them seen only once. The sequenced sample was naive CD8+ T cells from PBMCs. These receptors all come from a man in his late teens or twenties in good health. Some clones in this sample may be carry-over from other donors' samples.

About this clone: Relative to the germline gene, one junction end is altered; a read error may explain this. V is TRBV19 and J is TRBJ2-2; 8 nucleotides line up with TRBD1. Germline lookup yields CDR1 LNHDA and CDR2 SQIVND (reference sequence). The CDR3 spans 16 residues. The CDR3 is CASSPWTGRNAGELFF. Here the CDR3 DNA reads TGTGCCAGTAGTCCCTGGACAGGGAGGAACGCCGGGGAGCTGTTTTTT.

The chain recombines TRBV28 with TRBJ2-1; D might be TRBD1 or TRBD2, each matching 5 bases. In germline, CDR1 is MDHEN, CDR2 SYDVKM. This CDR3 has 13 amino acids. The V gene lost 6 bases and the J gene lost 3 bases, with 9 bases spanning the gap. The CDR3: CASSRDDYNEQFF. The CDR3, as DNA: TGTGCCAGCAGCCGGGACGACTACAATGAGCAGTTCTTC.

The V and J genes are TRBV29-1 and TRBJ1-2; TRBD1 matches 9 bases. With 4 bases clipped from V and 7 bases from J, the junction kept 13 bases outside the gene matches. Germline V lookup: CDR1 SQVTM, CDR2 ANQGSEA. This CDR3 is built from 15 residues. The CDR3 DNA is TGCAGCGTTGCGGTAATTGGGACAGGGAGCCTTGGCTACACCTTC. The encoded protein is CSVAVIGTGSLGYTF. Based on the CDR3 plus reference TRBV29-1 and TRBJ1-2, the full variable domain is SAVISQKPSRDICQRGTSLTIQCQVDSQVTMMFWYRQQPGQSLTLIATANQGSEATYESGFVIDKFPISRPNLTFSTLTVSNMSPEDSSIYLCSVAVIGTGSLGYTFGSGTRLTVV.

V is TRBV28 and J is TRBJ2-1; 9 bases are shared with TRBD2. This CDR3 has 13 residues. V shed 6 bases, J shed 10 bases, and the junction held 7 bases outside the gene matches. Germline assignment: CDR1 MDHEN and CDR2 SYDVKM. CDR3 DNA sequence: TGTGCCAGCAGGTTAGCGGGAGCGGGAGAGCAGTTCTTC. This gives the protein CASRLAGAGEQFF.

V and J are TRBV2 and TRBJ2-7; 10 bases map to TRBD2. Germline-derived CDR1 and CDR2 are SNHLY and FYNNEI. The CDR3 consists of 15 residues. V dropped 6 bases and J dropped 7; count of bases not matched to a gene: 12. The chain's CDR3 is CASRVASGSLDEQYF. The CDR3 region has the DNA TGTGCCAGCAGGGTAGCTAGCGGGAGTTTGGATGAGCAGTACTTC.

Here the CDR3 DNA reads TGTGCCAGCAGTTCTCCCGGGACAGGGGGTTGGGTGACAAGCACCGGGGAGCTGTTTTTT. Its protein is CASSSPGTGGWVTSTGELFF. This chain joins TRBV27 and TRBJ2-2, with TRBD1 matching over 11 bases. Germline V gene data show CDR1 as MNHEY and CDR2 as SMNVEV (reference sequence). The CDR3 has 20 amino acids. With V trimmed by 4 bases and J by 4 bases, 17 bases remained unmatched.

The V gene is TRBV7-9, the J gene TRBJ2-7; 10 nucleotides line up with TRBD2. Germline V gene lookup returns CDR1 SEHNR and CDR2 FQNEAQ (reference sequence). The CDR3 sequence is 12 residues long. V was pared by 10 bases and J by 7 bases, with 7 bases of the junction left unmatched. The CDR3 spells CATRIAGGEQYF. CDR3 DNA: TGTGCCACGAGAATAGCGGGAGGAGAGCAGTACTTC.

This chain uses TRBV15 with TRBJ2-5; the D gene is possibly TRBD2 (5 bases). Germline CDR1 reads LNHNV; CDR2 reads YYDKDF (reference sequence). V gave up 5 bases and J gave up 4 bases, with 14 bases separating them. CDR3 length equals 14 residues. CDR3 nucleotides: TGTGCCACCAGCCCTTGGGAGACTCCAGAGACCCAGTACTTC. Residues: CATSPWETPETQYF.

Only one count was recorded for this clone. V is TRBV5-1 and J is TRBJ2-2; TRBD2 matches at 10 bases. The CDR3 is 16 amino acids. V dropped 5 bases and J dropped 6; count of bases not matched to a gene: 10. CDR1 and CDR2 (germline): SGHRS, YFSETQ. The CDR3 sequence: CASRSAGGGSSGELFF. Written as DNA, the CDR3 is TGCGCCAGCAGGTCAGCGGGAGGGGGTTCCTCCGGGGAGCTGTTTTTT.

V usage is TRBV6-1 and J usage is TRBJ1-5, with no clear D. The CDR3 runs 12 residues. CDR1 MNHNS and CDR2 SASEGT come from the germline V gene. Trimming removed 10 bases at V and 11 bases at J, with 18 bases between. The CDR3 sequence is CATKTLSVAQHF. CDR3 coding DNA: TGTGCCACCAAAACGCTTTCAGTTGCCCAGCATTTT.

The rearrangement links TRBV2 to TRBJ1-2; possible D gene TRBD1, 5 bases. This CDR3 is built from 13 residues. Deletions cut 7 bases from V and 3 bases from J, with 12 bases between. Looked up from germline, CDR1 is SNHLY and CDR2 is FYNNEI. The CDR3 sequence: CASIGGGDYGYTF. The CDR3 nucleotides read TGTGCCAGCATTGGCGGGGGGGACTATGGCTACACCTTC. Complete variable domain (other parts from reference TRBV2 and TRBJ1-2): EPEVTQTPSHQVTQMGQEVILRCVPISNHLYFYWYRQILGQKVEFLVSFYNNEISEKSEIFDDQFSVERPDGSNFTLKIRSTKLEDSAMYFCASIGGGDYGYTFGSGTRLTVV.

With respect to this clone: At one of its ends the junction is not consistent with the germline gene, which may arise from a read error. The V gene is TRBV27, the J gene TRBJ1-5; D unclear. CDR1 MNHEY and CDR2 SMNVEV come from the germline V gene (reference sequence). This CDR3 has 13 residues. The CDR3 sequence: CASSPGRTYSRLF. The CDR3, as DNA: TGTGCCAGCAGTCCCGGACGGACGTACTCTCGGTTATTT.

The V gene is TRBV6-5, the J gene TRBJ2-1, with D unresolved. CDR1 MNHEY and CDR2 SVGAGI come from the germline V gene. There are 15 residues in the CDR3. V dropped 4 bases and J dropped 0 bases, with 10 bases sitting between them. The CDR3 sequence is CASSSVSSSYNEQFF. CDR3 DNA sequence: TGTGCCAGCAGTTCGGTCTCTAGCTCCTACAATGAGCAGTTCTTC.

This sequence joins TRBV4-1 and TRBJ2-7; 12 bases agree with TRBD1. Germline V gene data show CDR1 as MGHRA and CDR2 as YSYEKL. Trimming took 0 bases from V and 2 from J; bases not matched to a gene: 11. The CDR3 extends over 19 amino acids. The CDR3 here is CASSQDPPVGTGGAYEQYF. DNA for the CDR3: TGCGCCAGCAGCCAAGATCCACCCGTAGGGACAGGGGGCGCCTACGAGCAGTACTTC.

Only a few counts were recorded for this clone. J is TRBJ1-1 and V is TRBV2, with 10 bases fitting TRBD1. The germline CDR1 and CDR2 sequences are SNHLY and FYNNEI. CDR3 length equals 15 residues. J was trimmed by 6 bases and V by 3 bases; bases with no gene match: 7. The CDR3 bases are TGTGCCAGCAGTGACCGGGACAGGGGCATCGCTGAAGCTTTCTTT. Amino acid sequence: CASSDRDRGIAEAFF.

This rearrangement joins TRBV13 to TRBJ2-1; 9 bases are shared with TRBD2. CDR1 and CDR2 from the germline V gene are PRHDT and FYEKMQ (reference sequence). J was trimmed by 5 bases and V by 5 bases; bases with no gene match: 1. The CDR3 is 13 residues long. CDR3 DNA sequence: TGTGCCAGCAGCCCTAGCGGGAACAATGAGCAGTTCTTC. The encoded protein is CASSPSGNNEQFF.

V is TRBV7-3 and J is TRBJ2-6, with D maybe TRBD1 (6 bases). Trimming removed 5 bases at V and 2 bases at J, with 16 bases between. The CDR3 length is 17 residues. Germline CDR1 SGHTA, CDR2 FQGTGA. In nucleotides, the CDR3 is TGTGCCAGCAGCCCACTGGCCGGGACAACTGGGGCCAACGTCCTGACTTTC. Its protein is CASSPLAGTTGANVLTF.

The chain links TRBV30 to TRBJ2-1; possibly TRBD2 for D (6 bases). Germline CDR1 reads GTSNPN; CDR2 reads SVGIG (reference sequence). Trimming took 3 bases from V and 0 from J, leaving 15 bases between them. This CDR3 has 16 amino acids. DNA for the CDR3: TGTGCCTGGAGCGCCGGGACTTTCAGCTCCTACAATGAGCAGTTCTTC. Residues: CAWSAGTFSSYNEQFF.

The V gene is TRBV27, the J gene TRBJ2-7, with 7 bases lining up with TRBD1. The CDR3 has 14 amino acids. Unmatched junction bases numbered 7, after V lost 6 bases and J lost 2 bases. Germline assignment: CDR1 MNHEY and CDR2 SMNVEV (reference sequence). CDR3: CASRIRDRTYEQYF. In nucleotides, the CDR3 is TGTGCCAGCAGGATCCGGGACAGAACCTACGAGCAGTACTTC.

This chain links TRBV20-1 with TRBJ2-5; D unresolved. The CDR3 extends over 9 amino acids. V lost 6 bases, J lost 5 bases, and 4 bases lay in between. CDR1 and CDR2 from the germline V gene are DFQATT and SNEGSKA (reference sequence). The CDR3 region has the DNA TGCAGTGCCCCGGAGACCCAGTACTTC. This gives the protein CSAPETQYF.

The CDR3: CATSRTGLLDEQYF. CDR3 bases: TGTGCCACCAGCAGGACCGGACTATTGGACGAGCAGTACTTC. V gene TRBV15 combines with J gene TRBJ2-7; perhaps TRBD2 as D (6 bases). V was clipped by 3 bases and J by 5 bases, with 14 bases between them. CDR1 is LNHNV and CDR2 is YYDKDF in the germline V gene (reference sequence). The CDR3 runs 14 residues.

The chain has TRBV20-1 and TRBJ2-7; D is possibly TRBD1 (7 bases). The CDR3 is 11 residues long. Germline V lookup: CDR1 DFQATT, CDR2 SNEGSKA (reference sequence). The CDR3 DNA reads TGCTCCCCCAGGGGGGTCCACGAGCAGTACTTC. Its translation: CSPRGVHEQYF.

The chain uses TRBV28 and TRBJ2-7, with a weak D call TRBD2 (6 bases). There are 14 residues in the CDR3. The germline V and J ends were trimmed by 5 bases and 3 bases, with 14 bases remaining between them. Looked up from germline, CDR1 is MDHEN and CDR2 is SYDVKM. The CDR3 spells CASSPGISGYEQYF. The CDR3, as DNA: TGTGCCAGCAGTCCCGGGATTAGCGGCTACGAGCAGTACTTC.

V and J are TRBV13 and TRBJ2-4, with 7 bases aligning to TRBD1. Trimming removed 1 base from V and 6 bases from J; junction bases left unmatched: 3. Germline CDR1 is PRHDT and CDR2 is FYEKMQ (reference sequence). The CDR3 sequence is 14 residues long. CDR3 protein: CASSLEGGSNIQYF. The CDR3, as DNA: TGTGCCAGCAGCTTAGAAGGGGGCTCAAACATTCAGTACTTC.

Comment on this clone: Other DNA sequences in the same sample also yield this CDR3. This chain connects TRBV5-6 to TRBJ1-5, with D hard to call. The CDR3 runs 13 residues. Germline V gene data show CDR1 as SGHDT and CDR2 as YYEEEE. The germline V and J ends were trimmed by 2 bases and 7 bases, with 10 bases remaining between them. DNA for the CDR3: TGTGCCAGCAGCTTAGTAGGAGGGCAGCCCCAGCATTTT. Translated: CASSLVGGQPQHF.

The chain is built from TRBV9 and TRBJ2-7; unclear D gene. V dropped 0 bases and J dropped 5 bases, with 12 bases sitting between them. The germline V gene encodes CDR1 SGDLS and CDR2 YYNGEE. The CDR3 sequence is 14 residues long. This CDR3 reads CASSVELGNHEQYF. CDR3 DNA sequence: TGTGCCAGCAGCGTAGAGTTGGGGAACCACGAGCAGTACTTC. Complete variable domain (other parts from reference TRBV9 and TRBJ2-7): DSGVTQTPKHLITATGQRVTLRCSPRSGDLSVYWYQQSLDQGLQFLIQYYNGEERAKGNILERFSAQQFPDLHSELNLSSLELGDSALYFCASSVELGNHEQYFGPGTRLTVT.

This rearrangement joins TRBV6-6 to TRBJ2-3; no definite D call. Trimming stripped 4 bases from V and 2 bases from J, with 10 bases between. This CDR3 spans 14 amino acids. Germline-derived CDR1 and CDR2 are MNHNY and SVGAGI (reference sequence). The CDR3 region is CASSSTSTTDTQYF. The CDR3 DNA reads TGTGCCAGCAGTTCTACATCTACCACAGATACGCAGTATTTT.

This chain uses TRBV7-6 with TRBJ2-1; possible D gene TRBD2, 5 bases. The CDR3 extends over 15 amino acids. Between the trimmed V and J ends, which lost 5 bases and 6 bases, there was a span of 17 bases. Germline assignment: CDR1 SGHVS and CDR2 FNYEAQ. CDR3 bases: TGTGCCAGCAGCCCTTACCCTGGAGGAGGCAATGAGCAGTTCTTC. Protein product: CASSPYPGGGNEQFF.

The rearrangement links TRBV6-1 to TRBJ2-7; TRBD1 matches at 9 bases. From germline, CDR1 is MNHNS and CDR2 SASEGT. This CDR3 is 13 amino acids long. Trimming removed 7 bases from V and 6 bases from J; junction bases left unmatched: 7. The CDR3 DNA reads TGTGCCAGCACAGACAGGGGGAAACCCGAGCAGTACTTC. Its translation is CASTDRGKPEQYF.

In its sample, this clone was seen a few times. In nucleotides, the CDR3 is TGTGCCAGCAGTACCGGAGGGGTCCCTGAAGCTTTCTTT. Translation gives CASSTGGVPEAFF. The chain combines TRBV28 with TRBJ1-1; TRBD1 might be the D (5 bases). The V end was cut by 5 bases, the J end by 6 bases, with 13 bases between. The CDR3 covers 13 residues. CDR1 is MDHEN, CDR2 SYDVKM, per germline.

This sequence joins TRBV9 and TRBJ1-5; D uncertain. The CDR3 consists of 15 residues. Germline V gives CDR1 SGDLS, CDR2 YYNGEE. Trimming took off 0 bases at V and 0 bases at J, with 7 bases between the two ends. CDR3 amino acids: CASSVGWDSNQPQHF. The DNA of the CDR3 is TGTGCCAGCAGCGTAGGATGGGATAGCAATCAGCCCCAGCATTTT.